This TCR beta chain was sequenced in a study of CD8+ T cells in alopecia areata. After isolation, RNA underwent reverse transcription to generate cDNA as the sequencing template. The data were produced by immunoSEQ multiplex PCR, yet TCRdb's version contains in-frame clones alone and is incomplete. The data show 150,000 to 200,000 clones, around three fifths seen once. The CDR3 runs 15 residues. The V and J ends lost 4 bases and 2 bases respectively, with 13 bases between them. CDR1 and CDR2 (germline): SGHDT, YYEEEE. The V and J genes are TRBV5-6 and TRBJ2-1, with D hard to call. The sequences come from CD4+ T cells sorted from blood, collected at week 0. The clonotype was recovered from a human donor with alopecia areata. The CDR3 here is CASSRSGPPYNEQFF. Written as DNA, the CDR3 is TGTGCCAGCAGCCGTTCCGGGCCCCCCTACAATGAGCAGTTCTTC.